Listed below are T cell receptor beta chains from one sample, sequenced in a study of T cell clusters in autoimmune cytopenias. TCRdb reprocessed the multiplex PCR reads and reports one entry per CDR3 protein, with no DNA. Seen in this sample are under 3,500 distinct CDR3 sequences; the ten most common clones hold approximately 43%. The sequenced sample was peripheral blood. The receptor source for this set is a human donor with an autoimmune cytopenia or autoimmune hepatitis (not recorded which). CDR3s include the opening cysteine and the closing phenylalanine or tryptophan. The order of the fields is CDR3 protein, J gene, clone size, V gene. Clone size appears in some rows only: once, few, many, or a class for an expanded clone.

CASSYTSGGANEQFF | TRBJ2-1 | NA | TRBV6-5
CSGAGTMTNNEQFF | TRBJ2-1 | medium-sized | TRBV29-1
CASSLRAGEQYF | TRBJ2-7 | medium-sized | TRBV5-4
CASSFMRGKTFF | TRBJ1-1 | NA | TRBV28
CAISSGLLTDTQYF | TRBJ2-3 | NA | TRBV10-3
CASSPGRELHQFF | TRBJ2-1 | medium-sized | TRBV7-2
CASSTGGYQPQHF | TRBJ1-5 | NA | TRBV12-3/TRBV12-4
CASSFTTANTEAFF | TRBJ1-1 | NA | TRBV6-5
CASSPAGTGGIPNYGYTF | TRBJ1-2 | NA | TRBV18
CASSLVGVDREAFF | TRBJ1-1 | NA | TRBV5-4
CSARGIQRETQYF | TRBJ2-5 | NA | TRBV20-1
CASSYAGTPLHF | TRBJ1-6 | medium-sized | TRBV6-5
CAWSVDGIGDGYTF | TRBJ1-2 | NA | TRBV30
CASSQARPDTQYF | TRBJ2-3 | NA | TRBV12-3/TRBV12-4
CASSPDFFLPSTPYNEQFF | TRBJ2-1 | NA | TRBV18
CASSPRGLAGPMNTGELFF | TRBJ2-2 | medium-sized | TRBV19
CASSYSGGANTGELFF | TRBJ2-2 | NA | TRBV5-1
CSAIELAGAYNEQFF | TRBJ2-1 | NA | TRBV20-1
CASSLGGIYEPQHF | TRBJ1-5 | medium-sized | TRBV27
CASRSGTGTKETQYF | TRBJ2-5 | large | TRBV12-3/TRBV12-4